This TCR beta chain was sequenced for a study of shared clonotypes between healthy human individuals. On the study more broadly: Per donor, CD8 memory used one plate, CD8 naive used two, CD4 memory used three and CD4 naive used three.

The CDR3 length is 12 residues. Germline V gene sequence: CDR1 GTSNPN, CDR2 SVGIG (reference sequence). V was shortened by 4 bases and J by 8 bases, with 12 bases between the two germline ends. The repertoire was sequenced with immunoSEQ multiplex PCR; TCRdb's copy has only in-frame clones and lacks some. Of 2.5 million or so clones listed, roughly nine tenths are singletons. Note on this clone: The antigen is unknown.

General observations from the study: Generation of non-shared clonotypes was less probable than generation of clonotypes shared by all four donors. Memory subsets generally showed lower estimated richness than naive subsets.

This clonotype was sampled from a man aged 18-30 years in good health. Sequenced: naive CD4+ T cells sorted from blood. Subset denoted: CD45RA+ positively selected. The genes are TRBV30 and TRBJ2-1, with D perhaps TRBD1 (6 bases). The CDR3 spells CAWTAQGYEQFF. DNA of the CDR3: TGTGCCTGGACCGCTCAGGGGTATGAGCAGTTCTTC.